This TCR beta chain stems from a study of blood T cells in healthy people across ages. General study results and limits: Not knowing donor CMV status may have confounded expanded clonotype changes.

Through a sample-barcoded 5' primer and a J-beta primer mix, a second PCR was run for about 7 to 12 cycles. Each cDNA molecule was tagged by a template-switch adaptor with 12 random nucleotides. From the 5' RACE reads, TCRdb called clonotypes with MiXCR, one entry per CDR3 protein. The sample has roughly 2 million distinct CDR3 sequences, just under 50% seen once. About this clonotype: The antigen remains unidentified.

Trimming took off 5 bases at V and 1 base at J, with 13 bases between the two ends. The CDR3 runs to 15 residues. In germline, CDR1 is MNHEY, CDR2 SVGAGI. Healthy Caucasian individuals from Russia aged about 6 to 90 were enrolled as donors. The TCR sequence derives from a woman aged 40 to 55 in good health. Sample: blood. The gene calls are TRBV6-5 and TRBJ2-3, with D tentatively TRBD2 (6 bases). CDR3 in amino acids: CASSKSGLRTDTQYF. CDR3 in DNA: TGTGCCAGCAGTAAATCGGGACTCCGCACAGATACGCAGTATTTT.